The 26 T cell receptor beta chains below all came from one sample that was sequenced in a study of memory B cells and T cells in multiple sclerosis (dated by TCRdb to the late 2010s). Antigen specificity for these receptors is unknown. The library was built by means of the immunoSEQ multiplex PCR assay. The table was pulled from immuneACCESS by TCRdb, which kept in-frame rearrangements only. Such tables lose some clones; where checked, under half of the loss comes from unresolved V genes, and the rest has no known cause. Recorded for this sample are 46,000 or so clones; over 75% of them occurred a single time. Roughly 1% of the sample goes to the ten largest clones. Autoproliferating (CFSEdim) and non-proliferating (CFSEhi) T cell fractions were sequenced separately after stimulus-free culture of CFSE-labeled PBMCs. Altogether, 50 million to 55 million CFSE-labeled PBMCs were kept in culture for 6 to 8 days with no stimulus, after which the replicate wells were combined.

Material for sequencing was PBMCs from blood kept in culture. These receptors came from a human donor with multiple sclerosis.

The chain joins TRBV2 to TRBJ2-7; a possible D gene is TRBD2 (6 bases). The CDR3 is 13 residues long. The germline V and J ends were trimmed by 3 bases and 3 bases, with 9 bases remaining between them. Germline lookup yields CDR1 SNHLY and CDR2 FYNNEI. The CDR3 reads CASSEGLIYEQYF. The CDR3 nucleotides are TGTGCCAGCAGTGAGGGACTTATCTACGAGCAGTACTTC.

The chain carries TRBV18 and TRBJ2-4; 14 nucleotides align to TRBD2. Germline V lookup: CDR1 KGHSH, CDR2 LQKENI. The CDR3 runs 18 residues. V dropped 2 bases and J dropped 4; count of bases not matched to a gene: 7. CDR3 sequence reads: CASSPVGLAGVRKNIQYF. Written as DNA, the CDR3 is TGTGCCAGCTCACCAGTGGGACTAGCGGGGGTTCGAAAAAACATTCAGTACTTC.

The J gene is TRBJ1-2, the V gene TRBV6-8; D not certain. The CDR3 is 16 amino acids. The germline gives CDR1 MNHGY, CDR2 SAAAGT. Deletions cut 7 bases from V and 4 bases from J, with 22 bases between. The CDR3: CASTGRSPFKLYGYTF. The CDR3 nucleotides read TGTGCCAGCACCGGACGGAGCCCATTTAAACTCTATGGCTACACCTTC.

The chain recombines TRBV30 with TRBJ2-3; no clear D. This CDR3 region has 12 residues. V gave up 0 bases and J gave up 4 bases, with 5 bases separating them. Germline values: CDR1 GTSNPN, CDR2 SVGIG (reference sequence). The CDR3 nucleotides are TGTGCCTGGAGTGTACGCCCAGATACGCAGTATTTT. Its protein is CAWSVRPDTQYF.

V is TRBV29-1 and J is TRBJ2-5; the D gene could be TRBD1 or TRBD2 (7 bases each). This CDR3 comprises 12 residues. Germline CDR1 SQVTM, CDR2 ANQGSEA. Trimming left V 8 bases short and J 4 bases short, with 14 bases between. CDR3 region: CSQGGVGETQYF. In DNA form, the CDR3 reads TGCAGCCAGGGGGGGGTCGGAGAGACCCAGTACTTC.

V is TRBV4-2 and J is TRBJ2-1; either TRBD1 or TRBD2 may fit D (6 bases each). CDR3 length: 14 amino acids. The germline gives CDR1 LGHNA, CDR2 YNFKEQ. Deletions cut 3 bases from V and 12 bases from J, with 18 bases between. The CDR3 here is CASSQRWTGASQFF. The CDR3 DNA sequence: TGTGCCAGCAGCCAGCGTTGGACGGGGGCATCGCAGTTCTTC.

This clone is a singleton in its sample. This rearrangement joins TRBV9 to TRBJ2-3; 14 bases are a match to TRBD2. Germline assignment: CDR1 SGDLS and CDR2 YYNGEE. J gave up 4 bases and V 0 bases, and 7 bases lay outside the gene matches. This CDR3 has 18 residues. The chain's CDR3 is CASSVEWTSGGPADTQYF. The CDR3 DNA is TGTGCCAGCAGCGTAGAATGGACTAGCGGGGGGCCAGCAGATACGCAGTATTTT.

V and J are TRBV27 and TRBJ2-6; 10 positions agree with TRBD2. J gave up 0 bases and V 5 bases, and 7 bases lay outside the gene matches. The CDR3 spans 18 residues. Germline V lookup: CDR1 MNHEY, CDR2 SMNVEV (reference sequence). The CDR3 DNA is TGTGCCAGCAGTAACCTAGCGGGGGCCGACTCTGGGGCCAACGTCCTGACTTTC. Residues: CASSNLAGADSGANVLTF.

The J gene is TRBJ1-4, the V gene TRBV25-1; TRBD1 aligns across 10 bases. Germline loops: CDR1 MGHDK, CDR2 SYGVNS. There are 17 residues in the CDR3. With 8 bases clipped from V and 4 bases from J, the junction kept 13 bases outside the gene matches. The CDR3 nucleotides are TGTGCCAGCTCTACCGGGACAGGGGCTTCCCTTAATGAAAAACTGTTTTTT. Translating gives CASSTGTGASLNEKLFF.

This chain joins TRBV19 and TRBJ1-2; D might be TRBD1 (6 bases). The germline gives CDR1 LNHDA, CDR2 SQIVND (reference sequence). Trimming left V 5 bases short and J 1 base short, with 11 bases between. The CDR3 contains 14 residues. DNA of the CDR3: TGTGCCAGTAGTCTGGGACATCTTAACTATGGCTACACCTTC. This translates into CASSLGHLNYGYTF.

The V and J genes are TRBV4-3 and TRBJ1-1; possibly TRBD1 for D (5 bases). This CDR3 comprises 14 residues. Germline V lookup: CDR1 LGHNA, CDR2 YSLEER. The V and J ends lost 7 bases and 7 bases respectively, with 19 bases between them. CDR3 residues: CASTPRWRDLEAFF. Here the CDR3 DNA reads TGCGCCAGCACGCCAAGATGGAGGGACCTTGAAGCTTTCTTT.

Remarks on this clone: An end of the junction differs from the germline gene, which may be a read error. V usage is TRBV30 and J usage is TRBJ1-1; D not resolved. The CDR3 has 13 amino acids. The V gene's germline CDR1 is GTSNPN and CDR2 SVGIG (reference sequence). The CDR3 DNA reads as TGTGCCCGGAGTCCTTTTCCCGACACTGAAGCTTTCTTT. Amino acid sequence: CARSPFPDTEAFF. Full variable domain (remainder filled in from reference TRBV30 and TRBJ1-1): SQTIHQWPATLVQPVGSPLSLECTVEGTSNPNLYWYRQAAGRGLQLLFYSVGIGQISSEVPQNLSASRPQDRQFILSSKKLLLSDSGFYLCARSPFPDTEAFFGQGTRLTVV.

The V gene is TRBV19, the J gene TRBJ2-2; 7 nucleotides agree with TRBD2. Per germline, CDR1 LNHDA and CDR2 SQIVND (reference sequence). CDR3 length: 15 residues. With V trimmed by 5 bases and J by 1 base, 4 bases remained unmatched. CDR3 in DNA: TGTGCCAGTAGTTTCTCGGGGGGGAACACCGGGGAGCTGTTTTTT. Residues: CASSFSGGNTGELFF.

The chain has TRBV7-9 and TRBJ2-1; unclear D gene. The germline V gene encodes CDR1 SEHNR and CDR2 FQNEAQ (reference sequence). The CDR3 is 12 residues long. CDR3 in DNA: TGTGCGGGGTCCATTGAGCTCAATGAGCAGTTCTTC. As protein: CAGSIELNEQFF.

This chain uses TRBV28 with TRBJ2-3; 7 bases agree with TRBD2. The CDR3 totals 16 residues. Germline trimming cut 3 bases from V and 1 base from J; bases unmatched to any gene: 7. Germline assignment: CDR1 MDHEN and CDR2 SYDVKM. CDR3 nucleotide sequence: TGTGCCAGCAGTTTTCTGGGAGGGGAAGGCACAGATACGCAGTATTTT. Protein product: CASSFLGGEGTDTQYF. The variable domain in full, with the rest retrieved from reference TRBV28 and TRBJ2-3, is DVKVTQSSRYLVKRTGEKVFLECVQDMDHENMFWYRQDPGLGLRLIYFSYDVKMKEKGDIPEGYSVSREKKERFSLILESASTNQTSMYLCASSFLGGEGTDTQYFGPGTRLTVL.

This chain connects TRBV9 to TRBJ2-1; D may be TRBD2 (5 bases). The CDR3 is 17 amino acids. The ends were cut back, 3 bases at V and 7 bases at J, with 23 bases in the middle. Germline loops: CDR1 SGDLS, CDR2 YYNGEE. The CDR3 reads CASSDTVLRVGRNEQFF. The CDR3 nucleotides read TGTGCCAGCAGCGATACGGTATTGAGGGTAGGTAGAAATGAGCAGTTCTTC.

This rearrangement joins TRBV9 to TRBJ2-1, with 13 bases lining up with TRBD2. V shed 0 bases, J shed 6 bases, and the junction held 6 bases outside the gene matches. The CDR3 runs 17 residues. Germline values: CDR1 SGDLS, CDR2 YYNGEE. The CDR3 coding sequence is TGTGCCAGCAGCGTAGGGATTGGGACTAGCGGGGCCAATGAGCAGTTCTTC. Translation gives CASSVGIGTSGANEQFF.

The chain is built from TRBV7-6 and TRBJ2-2; D unclear. Germline-derived CDR1 and CDR2 are SGHVS and FNYEAQ. Trimming cost V 2 bases and J 3 bases, with 7 bases left between them. This CDR3 region has 14 residues. Here the CDR3 reads CASSLRQDTGELFF. The DNA of the CDR3 is TGTGCCAGCAGCTTAAGGCAGGACACCGGGGAGCTGTTTTTT.

The chain has TRBV13 and TRBJ2-2, with TRBD1 matching 12 bases. CDR3 length: 16 amino acids. Per germline, CDR1 PRHDT and CDR2 FYEKMQ (reference sequence). The J segment lost 6 bases and the V segment lost 4 bases, leaving 6 bases of the junction unmatched. This CDR3 is CASSWGTGGLAGELFF. The CDR3 DNA reads as TGTGCCAGCAGCTGGGGGACAGGGGGCCTGGCCGGGGAGCTGTTTTTT. Together with reference TRBV13 and TRBJ2-2, the CDR3 gives the full variable domain: AAGVIQSPRHLIKEKRETATLKCYPIPRHDTVYWYQQGPGQDPQFLISFYEKMQSDKGSIPDRFSAQQFSDYHSELNMSSLELGDSALYFCASSWGTGGLAGELFFGEGSRLTVL.

The J gene is TRBJ1-4, the V gene TRBV6-6; D is possibly TRBD1 (6 bases). Germline V lookup: CDR1 MNHNY, CDR2 SVGAGI (reference sequence). This CDR3 is built from 14 residues. V lost 2 bases and J 6 bases, leaving 10 bases between the germline ends. CDR3 in amino acids: CASSYRGRYEKLFF. The DNA for the CDR3 is TGTGCCAGCAGTTACAGGGGGAGGTATGAAAAACTGTTTTTT.

This clone was detected only once. The chain uses TRBV11-3 and TRBJ2-1, with D possibly TRBD2 on 7 matching bases. The CDR3 runs to 16 residues. The germline V gene has CDR1 SGHNT and CDR2 YENEEA. The V and J ends lost 0 bases and 5 bases respectively, with 14 bases between them. CDR3 bases: TGTGCCAGCAGCTTAGACGGGGCGGGGGCCAACAATGAGCAGTTCTTC. Its protein is CASSLDGAGANNEQFF.

The CDR3 DNA reads TGTGCCATCAGTGAGACTTCGACAGGGTTGACCGGGGAGCTGTTTTTT. Translated, it gives CAISETSTGLTGELFF. The chain recombines TRBV10-3 with TRBJ2-2; TRBD1 agrees at 7 bases. The V gene's germline CDR1 is ENHRY and CDR2 SYGVKD. The V and J ends lost 2 bases and 5 bases, in that order; junction bases with no gene match: 8. CDR3 length: 16 residues.

The chain uses TRBV9 and TRBJ1-1, with D unclear. Germline V CDR1 and CDR2: SGDLS, YYNGEE. The CDR3 loop spans 13 amino acids. Deletions cut 4 bases from V and 1 base from J, with 8 bases between. Here the CDR3 reads CASSPGPNTEAFF. As DNA, the CDR3 is TGTGCCAGCAGCCCTGGACCGAACACTGAAGCTTTCTTT.

This rearrangement joins TRBV29-1 to TRBJ2-7; TRBD1 agrees at 9 bases. The germline V gene has CDR1 SQVTM and CDR2 ANQGSEA. Trimming at V came to 7 bases and at J to 2 bases, leaving 6 bases not matched to a gene. The CDR3 is 13 residues long. DNA of the CDR3: TGCAGCGGGAGGACAGGGGAGGCCTACGAGCAGTACTTC. Protein: CSGRTGEAYEQYF.

The genes are TRBV5-5 and TRBJ2-2; 7 bases line up with TRBD2. Germline V gene lookup returns CDR1 SGHKS and CDR2 YYEKEE (reference sequence). After removal of 2 bases from V and 5 bases from J, the junction contained 6 bases not matched to a gene. The CDR3 is 15 residues long. The CDR3 nucleotides are TGTGCCAGCAGCTTCGCCCGGGGGGTAACCGGGGAGCTGTTTTTT. Its translation is CASSFARGVTGELFF.

The rearrangement joins TRBV7-8 to TRBJ1-1; 9 positions match TRBD1. With V trimmed by 1 base and J by 1 base, 7 bases remained unmatched. From germline, CDR1 is SGHVS and CDR2 FQNEAQ. The CDR3 spans 17 residues. CDR3 in DNA: TGTGCCAGCAGCTTAGGCCGCGACAGGGGGGGGAACACTGAAGCTTTCTTT. It codes for CASSLGRDRGGNTEAFF.